These 11 T cell receptor beta chains came from one sample sequenced in a study of cytomegalovirus exposure and HLA in healthy donors (dated by TCRdb to 2015 to 2018). Library generation was performed with the immunoSEQ multiplex PCR assay. A mixture of 60 forward primers for TCR Vbeta segments and 13 reverse primers for TCR Jbeta segments was used in the multiplex PCR. In TCRdb, the immuneACCESS table is reduced to in-frame sequences with V and J assigned. These tables do not hold every clone; where another copy was compared, an unresolved V gene accounts for under half, and the others remain unexplained. Here the sample has some 150,000 clones; roughly four fifths occur a single time. The ten biggest clones cover 1.9% of the sample. Sequenced material: PBMCs. The source is a woman between 40 and 50 years old in good health and CMV-seronegative.

This clone was detected only once. The rearrangement links TRBV2 to TRBJ1-1; D is unclear. CDR1 and CDR2 (germline): SNHLY, FYNNEI. The CDR3 extends over 13 amino acids. Deletions cut 6 bases from V and 0 bases from J, with 8 bases between. This chain's CDR3 is CASRTGLNTEAFF. The CDR3 bases are TGTGCCAGCAGGACGGGATTGAACACTGAAGCTTTCTTT. The full variable domain, completed using reference TRBV2 and TRBJ1-1, is EPEVTQTPSHQVTQMGQEVILRCVPISNHLYFYWYRQILGQKVEFLVSFYNNEISEKSEIFDDQFSVERPDGSNFTLKIRSTKLEDSAMYFCASRTGLNTEAFFGQGTRLTVV.

The chain recombines TRBV7-2 with TRBJ2-5, with D possibly TRBD2 on 6 matching bases. V was pared by 1 base and J by 4 bases, with 10 bases between. The CDR3 length is 14 residues. Germline-derived CDR1 and CDR2 are SGHTA and FQGNSA. CDR3 in DNA: TGTGCCAGCAGCTTAGGGGACTCAAGAGAGACCCAGTACTTC. Protein product: CASSLGDSRETQYF.

The table lists this clone with a count of one. The V call is TRBV10-3, the J call TRBJ1-5; D is possibly TRBD1 (5 bases). Germline CDR1 is ENHRY and CDR2 is SYGVKD. This CDR3 region has 13 residues. Deletions cut 3 bases from V and 7 bases from J, with 10 bases between. The CDR3 loop is CAISDRGRQPQHF. The CDR3 nucleotides read TGTGCCATCAGTGACCGGGGGAGGCAGCCCCAGCATTTT.

CDR3 nucleotide sequence: TGTGCCAGCAGCCCGATGCCGGGACAGGGGACGGCCGGGGAGCTGTTTTTT. This translates into CASSPMPGQGTAGELFF. The rearrangement joins TRBV27 to TRBJ2-2, with 10 bases identical to TRBD1. V was pared by 6 bases and J by 6 bases, with 13 bases of the junction left unmatched. The CDR3 has 17 residues. CDR1 and CDR2 (germline): MNHEY, SMNVEV (reference sequence).

This clone was detected only once. The gene calls are TRBV7-9 and TRBJ2-7; 9 nucleotides align to TRBD2. The V gene's germline CDR1 is SEHNR and CDR2 FQNEAQ (reference sequence). After removal of 4 bases from V and 7 bases from J, the junction contained 8 bases not matched to a gene. This CDR3 has 14 amino acids. The chain's CDR3 is CASSSSGILSEQYF. CDR3 bases: TGTGCCAGCAGCTCTAGCGGGATTTTGAGTGAGCAGTACTTC.

The chain carries TRBV4-2 and TRBJ1-1; the D is unclear. CDR3 length equals 14 residues. Germline V gene lookup returns CDR1 LGHNA and CDR2 YNFKEQ. The V gene lost 4 bases and the J gene lost 1 base, with 10 bases spanning the gap. CDR3 bases: TGTGCCAGCAGCCCCGACCGAGGGAACACTGAAGCTTTCTTT. Translated, it gives CASSPDRGNTEAFF.

V gene TRBV6-5 combines with J gene TRBJ1-5; no reliable D call. CDR1 MNHEY and CDR2 SVGAGI come from the germline V gene. The CDR3 loop spans 15 amino acids. Trimming removed 5 bases at V and 0 bases at J, with 11 bases between. CDR3 in amino acids: CASSPAGGSNQPQHF. CDR3 sequence (DNA): TGTGCCAGCAGTCCCGCCGGAGGTAGCAATCAGCCCCAGCATTTT.

This chain links TRBV19 with TRBJ1-2; D unresolved. Germline CDR1 is LNHDA and CDR2 is SQIVND (reference sequence). Trimming took 3 bases from V and 3 from J, leaving 14 bases between them. The CDR3 spans 15 residues. The CDR3 is CASSMGFRGDYGYTF. In nucleotides, the CDR3 is TGTGCCAGTAGTATGGGCTTTCGTGGCGACTATGGCTACACCTTC.

The chain has TRBV7-8 and TRBJ2-7, with TRBD2 identical over 12 bases. Trimming took 3 bases from V and 0 from J; bases not matched to a gene: 0. The germline V gene has CDR1 SGHVS and CDR2 FQNEAQ. The CDR3 totals 15 residues. CDR3 amino acids: CASSLTSGSSYEQYF. The CDR3 DNA reads TGTGCCAGCAGCTTGACTAGCGGGAGCTCCTACGAGCAGTACTTC.

The V and J genes are TRBV13 and TRBJ1-6; 7 bases agree with TRBD1. Per the germline V gene, CDR1 is PRHDT and CDR2 is FYEKMQ (reference sequence). Trimming cost V 5 bases and J 6 bases; bases outside gene matches: 7. This CDR3 comprises 15 residues. CDR3 sequence (DNA): TGTGCCAGCAGCCTCGGGGACAGCCCTAATTCACCCCTCCACTTT. It encodes CASSLGDSPNSPLHF. Combining the CDR3 with reference TRBV13 and TRBJ1-6 gives the whole variable domain AAGVIQSPRHLIKEKRETATLKCYPIPRHDTVYWYQQGPGQDPQFLISFYEKMQSDKGSIPDRFSAQQFSDYHSELNMSSLELGDSALYFCASSLGDSPNSPLHFGNGTRLTVT.

The CDR3 loop reads CASSFPGAGNEKLFF. The CDR3 DNA reads TGTGCCAGCAGCTTTCCAGGGGCCGGTAATGAAAAACTGTTTTTT. The chain joins TRBV5-4 to TRBJ1-4, with D maybe TRBD1 (6 bases). Trimming shortened V by 2 bases and J by 4 bases, and 12 bases separated the two germline ends. CDR1 and CDR2 (germline): SGHNT, YYREEE (reference sequence). CDR3 length: 15 amino acids.